The 32 T cell receptor beta chains in this list originate from one sample, sequenced in a study of OX40 agonist ivuxolimab in advanced cancers. TCRdb's copy holds only in-frame clones and misses some; the assay was immunoSEQ multiplex PCR. The sample yields over 65,000 clones, approximately 80% seen once. The source was CD4+ or CD8+ T cells sorted from blood, collected in a trial of the OX40 agonist ivuxolimab. Receptors originate from an adult with an advanced solid tumor such as melanoma, head and neck, liver or kidney cancer.

The chain is built from TRBV5-1 and TRBJ1-1; D is undetermined. The V end lost 6 bases, the J end lost 0 bases, and 12 bases lay between the germline ends. The CDR3 runs to 14 residues. CDR1 is SGHRS, CDR2 YFSETQ, per germline. For the CDR3, the DNA is TGCGCCAGCAAAGCGGACTCTATGAACACTGAAGCTTTCTTT. It encodes CASKADSMNTEAFF.

V usage is TRBV4-1 and J usage is TRBJ1-2; D is unclear. The length of the CDR3 is 14 residues. Trimming removed 2 bases at V and 5 bases at J, with 12 bases between. Germline V gene data show CDR1 as MGHRA and CDR2 as YSYEKL. The CDR3 region has the DNA TGCGCCAGCAGCCAATCAACGGCTCGATATGGCTACACCTTC. Translation gives CASSQSTARYGYTF.

The V gene is TRBV7-2, the J gene TRBJ1-5; no definite D call. CDR3 size: 15 residues. V lost 2 bases, J lost 2 bases, and 10 bases lay in between. Germline V lookup: CDR1 SGHTA, CDR2 FQGNSA. The CDR3 DNA follows: TGTGCCAGCAGCTTACTGCGTGCGCGCAATCAGCCCCAGCATTTT. Encoded protein: CASSLLRARNQPQHF.

The genes are TRBV4-3 and TRBJ2-6; TRBD2 might be the D (5 bases). Germline CDR1 LGHNA, CDR2 YSLEER. The CDR3 totals 18 residues. V was shortened by 2 bases and J by 2 bases, with 16 bases between the two germline ends. The DNA for the CDR3 is TGCGCCAGCAGCCAAAACCCGGCGTTGGGAGCTGGGGCCAACGTCCTGACTTTC. Translating gives CASSQNPALGAGANVLTF.

This chain joins TRBV15 and TRBJ2-7, with 9 bases lining up with TRBD1. CDR1 and CDR2 (germline): LNHNV, YYDKDF (reference sequence). CDR3 length: 15 amino acids. The junction had 6 bases not matched to a gene; V was cut back by 2 bases and J by 4 bases. The DNA for the CDR3 is TGTGCCACCAGCAGACCCGGGACAGGGTCGTACGAGCAGTACTTC. Encoded protein: CATSRPGTGSYEQYF.

As DNA, the CDR3 is TGTGCCAGCAGCTTAGCAGGGACAGGGGTAACAGATACGCAGTATTTT. Protein sequence: CASSLAGTGVTDTQYF. The chain combines TRBV7-2 with TRBJ2-3; 10 bases are a match to TRBD1. CDR3 size: 16 residues. Germline assignment: CDR1 SGHTA and CDR2 FQGNSA. V lost 0 bases, J lost 3 bases, and 3 bases stayed unmatched.

The chain couples TRBV11-3 to TRBJ1-6, with a tentative D call TRBD1 (5 bases). Germline loops: CDR1 SGHNT, CDR2 YENEEA. The CDR3 covers 14 residues. The V gene lost 1 base and the J gene lost 8 bases, with 9 bases spanning the gap. The CDR3 sequence is CASSLGDAYSPLHF. As DNA, the CDR3 is TGTGCCAGCAGCTTAGGGGACGCTTATTCACCCCTCCACTTT. Full variable domain (outside the CDR3, taken from reference TRBV11-3 and TRBJ1-6): EAGVVQSPRYKIIEKKQPVAFWCNPISGHNTLYWYLQNLGQGPELLIRYENEEAVDDSQLPKDRFSAERLKGVDSTLKIQPAELGDSAVYLCASSLGDAYSPLHFGNGTRLTVT.

The rearrangement joins TRBV21-1 to TRBJ2-1; the table's TRBD2 call for D was not verified on the DNA. TRBV21-1 is flagged as a pseudogene. This CDR3 region has 19 residues. For the CDR3, the DNA is TGTGCCAGCAGCAAAGAAGAGACTAGCGGGACCAAGCCCTACAATGAGCAGTTCTTC. It codes for CASSKEETSGTKPYNEQFF.

V is TRBV7-2 and J is TRBJ2-5; D gene unclear. Per germline, CDR1 SGHTA and CDR2 FQGNSA. V was cut by 5 bases and J by 2 bases, with 12 bases left in between. CDR3 length: 14 amino acids. The CDR3 sequence: CASSPGNLQETQYF. DNA of the CDR3: TGTGCCAGCAGCCCTGGGAATCTTCAAGAGACCCAGTACTTC.

A few counts support this clone. The chain couples TRBV9 to TRBJ2-6; D is perhaps TRBD1 (6 bases). This CDR3 is 14 amino acids long. The V gene lost 3 bases and the J gene lost 5 bases, with 9 bases spanning the gap. Germline CDR1 SGDLS, CDR2 YYNGEE. The CDR3 sequence is CASSADRRANVLTF. The CDR3, as DNA: TGTGCCAGCAGCGCGGACAGACGGGCCAACGTCCTGACTTTC.

The chain joins TRBV6-6 to TRBJ1-4; D possibly corresponds to TRBD1 (6 bases). The CDR3 is 14 amino acids. The V gene lost 6 bases and the J gene lost 5 bases, with 13 bases spanning the gap. CDR1 and CDR2 from the germline V gene are MNHNY and SVGAGI (reference sequence). For the CDR3, the DNA is TGTGCCAGCAGCCTACAGGGCTCCAATGAAAAACTGTTTTTT. Its translation: CASSLQGSNEKLFF.

The rearrangement links TRBV6-1 to TRBJ1-1; D ambiguous. This CDR3 has 14 amino acids. V was trimmed by 8 bases and J by 0 bases, leaving 13 bases between them. Looked up from germline, CDR1 is MNHNS and CDR2 is SASEGT. The CDR3, as DNA: TGTGCCAGCTTCAAAGGAGGGTTGAACACTGAAGCTTTCTTT. Translating gives CASFKGGLNTEAFF.

V and J are TRBV27 and TRBJ2-5, with 12 bases identical to TRBD1. This CDR3 has 14 residues. V dropped 11 bases and J dropped 4; count of bases not matched to a gene: 8. In germline, CDR1 is MNHEY, CDR2 SMNVEV (reference sequence). The CDR3 is CASRGQGAGETQYF. The CDR3 DNA reads as TGTGCCTCCCGGGGACAGGGGGCTGGAGAGACCCAGTACTTC.

The chain employs TRBV5-1 and TRBJ2-1, with D tentatively TRBD1 (6 bases). The ends were cut back, 4 bases at V and 3 bases at J, with 14 bases in the middle. The CDR3 spans 15 residues. CDR1 and CDR2 from the germline V gene are SGHRS and YFSETQ. CDR3 bases: TGCGCCAGCAGCCTAGCAGGGGCCGGCTACAATGAGCAGTTCTTC. It yields the protein CASSLAGAGYNEQFF.

The CDR3 region has the DNA TGTGCCAGCAGCGCAGCAGGGGGGTTAGCTGCCGGGGCCAACGTCCTGACTTTC. Translation: CASSAAGGLAAGANVLTF. The chain links TRBV7-9 to TRBJ2-6, with D perhaps TRBD1 (7 bases). This CDR3 spans 18 amino acids. The V end was cut by 5 bases, the J end by 4 bases, with 21 bases between. Germline V gene lookup returns CDR1 SEHNR and CDR2 FQNEAQ (reference sequence).

The CDR3 loop is CASSSTGQEFETQYF. In DNA form, the CDR3 reads TGCGCCAGCAGCTCGACAGGACAGGAGTTCGAGACCCAGTACTTC. V and J are TRBV5-1 and TRBJ2-5; 7 bases are shared with TRBD1. The CDR3 runs 15 residues. Germline CDR1 is SGHRS and CDR2 is YFSETQ. After removal of 3 bases from V and 5 bases from J, the junction contained 10 bases not matched to a gene.

This chain uses TRBV5-6 with TRBJ2-7, with 9 bases identical to TRBD1. The CDR3 runs to 14 residues. The germline V gene encodes CDR1 SGHDT and CDR2 YYEEEE. V shed 4 bases and J 7 bases; nucleotides not matched to a gene: 9. The CDR3 nucleotides read TGTGCCAGCAGCAGACAGGGGGTTGGAGAGGAGCAGTACGTC. Protein: CASSRQGVGEEQYV.

The V and J genes are TRBV11-3 and TRBJ2-2; unclear D gene. Per germline, CDR1 SGHNT and CDR2 YENEEA. Trimming took off 5 bases at V and 1 base at J, with 5 bases between the two ends. The CDR3 contains 13 residues. Written as DNA, the CDR3 is TGTGCCAGCAGCCCAGGGAACACCGGGGAGCTGTTTTTT. It yields the protein CASSPGNTGELFF.

The chain employs TRBV2 and TRBJ1-1; 10 nucleotides match TRBD1. J lost 1 base, V lost 7 bases, and 3 bases had no gene match. Germline CDR1 SNHLY, CDR2 FYNNEI. This CDR3 has 14 amino acids. CDR3 region: CASKRTGGNTEAFF. CDR3 DNA sequence: TGTGCCAGCAAACGGACAGGGGGGAACACTGAAGCTTTCTTT.

The chain employs TRBV4-3 and TRBJ1-4, with 9 nucleotides matching TRBD1. The CDR3 runs 15 residues. The V gene end was trimmed by 0 bases and the J gene end by 8 bases; junction bases not matched to a gene: 4. Per germline, CDR1 LGHNA and CDR2 YSLEER. CDR3 bases: TGCGCCAGCAGCCAAGATGGGACAGGGAAGGAAAAACTGTTTTTT. Protein product: CASSQDGTGKEKLFF.

The V and J genes are TRBV5-1 and TRBJ2-2; no definite D call. V lost 2 bases, J lost 2 bases, and 10 bases lay in between. This CDR3 contains 15 residues. Germline loops: CDR1 SGHRS, CDR2 YFSETQ. Here the CDR3 DNA reads TGCGCCAGCAGCTTTATGGGGTACAACACCGGGGAGCTGTTTTTT. Its protein product is CASSFMGYNTGELFF.

The chain couples TRBV19 to TRBJ1-3; 8 nucleotides align to TRBD1. Germline loops: CDR1 LNHDA, CDR2 SQIVND (reference sequence). This CDR3 has 16 amino acids. With 5 bases clipped from V and 2 bases from J, the junction kept 8 bases outside the gene matches. The CDR3 spells CASSLTAGGAGNTIYF. As DNA, the CDR3 is TGTGCCAGTAGTCTGACGGCAGGGGGCGCTGGAAACACCATATATTTT. Full variable domain (remainder filled in from reference TRBV19 and TRBJ1-3): DGGITQSPKYLFRKEGQNVTLSCEQNLNHDAMYWYRQDPGQGLRLIYYSQIVNDFQKGDIAEGYSVSREKKESFPLTVTSAQKNPTAFYLCASSLTAGGAGNTIYFGEGSWLTVV.

The rearrangement joins TRBV7-9 to TRBJ2-7, with 11 bases lining up with TRBD2. This CDR3 is built from 15 residues. The V gene end was trimmed by 6 bases and the J gene end by 4 bases; junction bases not matched to a gene: 8. Germline CDR1 is SEHNR and CDR2 is FQNEAQ (reference sequence). The CDR3 bases are TGTGCCAGCAGTTCTGCTAGCGGGGGGCTTTACGAGCAGTACGTC. It codes for CASSSASGGLYEQYV.

This sequence joins TRBV28 and TRBJ2-7, with D possibly matching TRBD2 (5 bases). The germline CDR1 and CDR2 sequences are MDHEN and SYDVKM. The CDR3 runs to 14 residues. Between the trimmed V and J ends, which lost 4 bases and 5 bases, there was a span of 15 bases. CDR3 region: CASSSPTGIHEQYF. The DNA of the CDR3 is TGTGCCAGCAGTTCCCCAACCGGGATACACGAGCAGTACTTC.

The J gene is TRBJ2-5, the V gene TRBV7-7; no firm D call. Per germline, CDR1 SSHAT and CDR2 FNYEAQ (reference sequence). V lost 4 bases and J lost 5, with 8 bases in between. This CDR3 is built from 12 residues. CDR3 sequence reads: CASSSIGETQYF. The CDR3 bases are TGTGCCAGCAGCTCCATAGGGGAGACCCAGTACTTC.

This sequence joins TRBV27 and TRBJ1-1; unclear D gene. The V gene's germline CDR1 is MNHEY and CDR2 SMNVEV (reference sequence). V dropped 5 bases and J dropped 0 bases, with 7 bases sitting between them. The CDR3 sequence is 13 residues long. This CDR3 is CASSGYMNTEAFF. In DNA, the CDR3 is TGTGCCAGCAGTGGTTACATGAACACTGAAGCTTTCTTT.

This clone occurred once. J is TRBJ2-3 and V is TRBV7-9; D remains ambiguous. Trimming pared 5 bases from V and 4 bases from J, leaving 7 bases between. Germline V CDR1 and CDR2: SEHNR, FQNEAQ (reference sequence). This CDR3 is built from 12 residues. The CDR3 reads CASSLLPDTQYF. CDR3 in DNA: TGTGCCAGCAGCCTCCTCCCAGATACGCAGTATTTT.

This clone was seen once. The chain couples TRBV28 to TRBJ1-4; TRBD1 might be the D (6 bases). V dropped 3 bases and J dropped 8 bases, with 13 bases sitting between them. Germline-derived CDR1 and CDR2 are MDHEN and SYDVKM. This CDR3 comprises 14 residues. CDR3 in amino acids: CASSLGARGEKLFF. The CDR3 DNA is TGTGCCAGCAGTTTGGGGGCGAGGGGGGAAAAACTGTTTTTT.

The J gene is TRBJ1-1, the V gene TRBV7-9; D might be TRBD1 (5 bases). Germline V gene sequence: CDR1 SEHNR, CDR2 FQNEAQ (reference sequence). There are 15 residues in the CDR3. V was clipped by 4 bases and J by 0 bases, with 12 bases between them. CDR3 loop: CASSSSGGLNTEAFF. CDR3 nucleotide sequence: TGTGCCAGCAGCTCCTCGGGGGGTTTGAACACTGAAGCTTTCTTT.

The chain couples TRBV6-5 to TRBJ2-1, with 7 bases matching TRBD1. Trimming took 5 bases from V and 10 from J; bases not matched to a gene: 8. Germline lookup yields CDR1 MNHEY and CDR2 SVGAGI. The CDR3 is made up of 13 amino acids. The CDR3 reads CASSPTGWREQFF. CDR3 coding DNA: TGTGCCAGCAGTCCGACAGGGTGGAGGGAGCAGTTCTTC.

A few counts support this clone. J is TRBJ2-7 and V is TRBV21-1; TRBD1 reflects the table's D call only, with no check against the DNA. TRBV21-1 is a listed pseudogene. The CDR3 sequence is 15 residues long. The CDR3 region is CASSITGSNSYEQYF. DNA of the CDR3: TGTGCCAGCAGCATCACAGGATCTAACTCCTACGAGCAGTACTTC.

The chain is built from TRBV2 and TRBJ2-1; 12 bases are shared with TRBD2. J was trimmed by 13 bases and V by 7 bases; bases with no gene match: 17. Germline V gene data show CDR1 as SNHLY and CDR2 as FYNNEI. CDR3 length: 16 residues. The CDR3 DNA follows: TGTGCCAGCAATTCGATTCCGGGACTAGCGGGTGAGATTCAGTTCTTC. It is translated as CASNSIPGLAGEIQFF.